Below are 31 T cell receptor beta chains sequenced from a single sample in a study of cytomegalovirus exposure and HLA in healthy donors (dated by TCRdb to the late 2010s). The library was produced with the immunoSEQ multiplex PCR assay. The multiplex PCR relied on a mix of 60 forward primers for TCR Vbeta segments and 13 reverse primers for TCR Jbeta segments. The source is immuneACCESS, and TCRdb retained only in-frame sequences with V and J called. Part of the clones is not carried over; for the studies checked, unresolved V genes explain less than half of this, and the remainder is unexplained. Present in this sample are about 190,000 clones, over 70% of which were seen just once. Jointly, the top ten make up 1% to 1.5% of the sample. Source material: PBMCs. The receptors originated from a man aged 30-40 years in good health and CMV-seronegative.

This clone was counted a few times. The CDR3 reads CASSFGARSGNTIYF. DNA of the CDR3: TGTGCCAGCAGCTTCGGTGCCCGCTCTGGAAACACCATATATTTT. V and J are TRBV5-4 and TRBJ1-3; D call uncertain. Germline values: CDR1 SGHNT, CDR2 YYREEE (reference sequence). V lost 2 bases to trimming and J lost 0 bases, with 9 bases between them. This CDR3 contains 15 residues.

The V and J genes are TRBV11-2 and TRBJ2-2; D is undetermined. Germline CDR1 and CDR2: SGHAT and FQNNGV. V shed 5 bases and J shed 5 bases, with 9 bases lying between them. CDR3 length: 13 amino acids. CDR3 DNA sequence: TGTGCCAGCAGCAGGAGTCTGACCGGGGAGCTGTTTTTT. It is translated as CASSRSLTGELFF.

This clone turned up a few times. This sequence joins TRBV6-5 and TRBJ2-1; unclear D gene. CDR3 length: 14 residues. V lost 2 bases and J 5 bases, leaving 10 bases between the germline ends. The germline V gene has CDR1 MNHEY and CDR2 SVGAGI. CDR3 sequence (DNA): TGTGCCAGCAGTTACGGTTCTGGCCACAATGAGCAGTTCTTC. Protein: CASSYGSGHNEQFF.

CDR3 bases: TGTGCCAGCAGACCCGACAGAAGGAGCCAAGAGACCCAGTACTTC. Amino acids: CASRPDRRSQETQYF. The gene calls are TRBV6-6 and TRBJ2-5; perhaps TRBD1 as D (5 bases). Per germline, CDR1 MNHNY and CDR2 SVGAGI (reference sequence). The V end was cut by 6 bases, the J end by 1 base, with 15 bases between. This CDR3 is built from 15 residues.

The chain links TRBV27 to TRBJ1-6, with 7 bases lining up with TRBD1. Germline CDR1 MNHEY, CDR2 SMNVEV (reference sequence). The CDR3 extends over 14 amino acids. Germline trimming cut 6 bases from V and 7 bases from J; bases unmatched to any gene: 6. CDR3 residues: CASRSTGWNSPLHF. The CDR3 coding sequence is TGTGCCAGCAGATCGACAGGGTGGAATTCACCCCTCCACTTT.

This chain uses TRBV2 with TRBJ2-1; 7 bases agree with TRBD2. The CDR3 is 17 amino acids. Germline V lookup: CDR1 SNHLY, CDR2 FYNNEI. V gave up 3 bases and J gave up 0 bases; unmatched junction bases: 8. For the CDR3, the DNA is TGTGCCAGCAGTGAGGAGCCGGCGGGGGACTCCTACAATGAGCAGTTCTTC. Its protein product is CASSEEPAGDSYNEQFF.

This clone was detected a few times. CDR3 bases: TGTGCCAGCAGCCAAGGGATGGTGAAGGAGGGGACAGATACGCAGTATTTT. Its translation is CASSQGMVKEGTDTQYF. The chain carries TRBV4-2 and TRBJ2-3; tentative D call: TRBD2 (6 bases). CDR1 and CDR2 from the germline V gene are LGHNA and YNFKEQ. This CDR3 region has 17 residues. The V and J ends lost 1 base and 3 bases respectively, with 17 bases between them.

This clone was found once. The chain combines TRBV28 with TRBJ1-1; D is undetermined. CDR1 and CDR2 (germline): MDHEN, SYDVKM. The germline V and J ends were trimmed by 8 bases and 5 bases, with 6 bases remaining between them. The CDR3 loop spans 10 amino acids. CDR3 sequence: CASFMTEAFF. CDR3 DNA sequence: TGTGCCAGCTTCATGACTGAAGCTTTCTTT.

The rearrangement links TRBV11-2 to TRBJ2-2; D gene unclear. The germline gives CDR1 SGHAT, CDR2 FQNNGV. The CDR3 is 15 amino acids. V was cut by 1 base and J by 7 bases, with 13 bases left in between. The CDR3, as DNA: TGTGCCAGCAGCTTAGTGTCCCTAGAGATCGGGGAGCTGTTTTTT. Translating it yields CASSLVSLEIGELFF.

The chain joins TRBV7-6 to TRBJ2-7, with D possibly matching TRBD1 (6 bases). The V and J ends lost 2 bases and 6 bases respectively, with 17 bases between them. Looked up from germline, CDR1 is SGHVS and CDR2 is FNYEAQ. The CDR3 extends over 15 amino acids. CDR3 protein: CASSLTGQGRVEQYF. CDR3 coding DNA: TGTGCCAGCAGCTTAACAGGGCAGGGGCGGGTCGAGCAGTACTTC.

The chain is built from TRBV5-5 and TRBJ2-7, with 7 bases that match TRBD2. Unmatched junction bases numbered 9, after V lost 3 bases and J lost 0 bases. This CDR3 is 16 amino acids long. Germline assignment: CDR1 SGHKS and CDR2 YYEKEE (reference sequence). The CDR3 is CASSWGSTSVSYEQYF. The CDR3 DNA sequence: TGTGCCAGCAGCTGGGGGTCTACTAGCGTCTCCTACGAGCAGTACTTC. Based on the CDR3 plus reference TRBV5-5 and TRBJ2-7, the full variable domain is DAGVTQSPTHLIKTRGQQVTLRCSPISGHKSVSWYQQVLGQGPQFIFQYYEKEERGRGNFPDRFSARQFPNYSSELNVNALLLGDSALYLCASSWGSTSVSYEQYFGPGTRLTVT.

On this clone: Different DNA sequences within this sample yield the same CDR3. The chain has TRBV6-5 and TRBJ2-7; a weak D match, TRBD1 (6 bases). Germline lookup yields CDR1 MNHEY and CDR2 SVGAGI. This CDR3 is built from 15 residues. Trimming removed 6 bases from V and 0 bases from J, with 15 bases in between. Here the CDR3 reads CASSLSGHLSYEQYF. The CDR3 coding sequence is TGTGCCAGCAGCCTCTCGGGACACCTCTCCTACGAGCAGTACTTC.

The chain employs TRBV7-2 and TRBJ2-1, with a tentative D call TRBD2 (6 bases). CDR1 is SGHTA and CDR2 is FQGNSA in the germline V gene. V lost 3 bases, J lost 4 bases, and 13 bases lay in between. The CDR3 has 15 residues. In nucleotides, the CDR3 is TGTGCCAGCAGCTTGTGGCTAGCGTCTTACAATGAGCAGTTCTTC. As protein: CASSLWLASYNEQFF.

The V and J genes are TRBV15 and TRBJ1-4; 7 bases match TRBD1. After removal of 3 bases from V and 6 bases from J, the junction contained 4 bases not matched to a gene. CDR1 is LNHNV, CDR2 YYDKDF, per germline (reference sequence). The CDR3 is made up of 14 amino acids. The CDR3 here is CATSRGQRDEKLFF. DNA of the CDR3: TGTGCCACCAGCAGGGGACAGAGGGATGAAAAACTGTTTTTT.

CDR3 protein: CASSTPGAFEAFF. CDR3 nucleotides: TGTGCCAGCAGCACGCCAGGGGCGTTTGAAGCTTTCTTT. V usage is TRBV7-8 and J usage is TRBJ1-1, with D maybe TRBD1 (6 bases). Germline V gives CDR1 SGHVS, CDR2 FQNEAQ. Trimming left V 5 bases short and J 7 bases short, with 14 bases between. The CDR3 is 13 residues long. Complete variable domain (other parts from reference TRBV7-8 and TRBJ1-1): GAGVSQSPRYKVAKRGQDVALRCDPISGHVSLFWYQQALGQGPEFLTYFQNEAQLDKSGLPSDRFFAERPEGSVSTLKIQRTQQEDSAVYLCASSTPGAFEAFFGQGTRLTVV.

This chain joins TRBV6-1 and TRBJ1-5; 12 bases line up with TRBD1. The CDR3 is 19 residues long. Trimming took 6 bases from V and 2 from J; bases not matched to a gene: 14. The germline V gene encodes CDR1 MNHNS and CDR2 SASEGT. The CDR3 reads CASRETGQGARRGNQPQHF. CDR3 bases: TGTGCCAGCAGAGAAACGGGACAGGGGGCTAGAAGGGGCAATCAGCCCCAGCATTTT.

The chain has TRBV11-2 and TRBJ1-5; tentatively, D is TRBD1 (6 bases). V gave up 5 bases and J gave up 3 bases, with 11 bases separating them. The CDR3 contains 14 residues. Germline V CDR1 and CDR2: SGHAT, FQNNGV. CDR3 protein: CASSQTGNNQPQHF. Written as DNA, the CDR3 is TGTGCCAGCAGCCAGACAGGCAACAATCAGCCCCAGCATTTT.

Only one count was recorded for this clone. This chain uses TRBV5-1 with TRBJ2-1, with 8 bases aligning to TRBD2. Germline-derived CDR1 and CDR2 are SGHRS and YFSETQ. V lost 7 bases, J lost 10 bases, and 13 bases stayed unmatched. The CDR3 contains 14 residues. CDR3 region: CASSGGGARPEQFF. CDR3 nucleotide sequence: TGCGCCAGCTCGGGGGGGGGAGCGAGACCCGAGCAGTTCTTC.

This clone was counted only a few times. The V and J genes are TRBV6-6 and TRBJ1-5, with D uncertain. Germline loops: CDR1 MNHNY, CDR2 SVGAGI (reference sequence). The CDR3 totals 16 residues. V lost 0 bases and J 4 bases, leaving 13 bases between the germline ends. CDR3 sequence reads: CASSYSSGVANQPQHF. The CDR3 DNA sequence: TGTGCCAGCAGTTACTCTTCTGGAGTAGCAAATCAGCCCCAGCATTTT.

The gene calls are TRBV27 and TRBJ1-1; 7 positions match TRBD1. This CDR3 has 15 amino acids. Germline V gives CDR1 MNHEY, CDR2 SMNVEV (reference sequence). J gave up 7 bases and V 8 bases, and 16 bases lay outside the gene matches. CDR3: CASWSSGTRTGEAFF. In nucleotides, the CDR3 is TGTGCCAGCTGGTCATCCGGGACCAGGACAGGTGAAGCTTTCTTT.

This chain connects TRBV4-2 to TRBJ1-6; D call uncertain. Germline CDR1 and CDR2: LGHNA and YNFKEQ. The length of the CDR3 is 16 residues. The ends were cut back, 0 bases at V and 13 bases at J, with 19 bases in the middle. CDR3 sequence: CASSQEVTSTGFPLHF. The CDR3 nucleotides are TGTGCCAGCAGCCAAGAAGTAACTTCAACGGGGTTCCCCCTCCACTTT.

The V call is TRBV4-3, the J call TRBJ2-7, with TRBD2 as a possible D gene (6 bases). Germline lookup yields CDR1 LGHNA and CDR2 YSLEER. The V end lost 0 bases, the J end lost 3 bases, and 6 bases lay between the germline ends. The CDR3 is 13 residues long. The DNA of the CDR3 is TGCGCCAGCAGCCAAGAGGGGGGCTACGAGCAGTACTTC. Translation: CASSQEGGYEQYF.

This clone has only one observation. V is TRBV28 and J is TRBJ2-2; 12 bases are shared with TRBD1. From germline, CDR1 is MDHEN and CDR2 SYDVKM. V gave up 7 bases and J gave up 4 bases; unmatched junction bases: 10. This CDR3 is built from 17 residues. The CDR3 reads CASIGTGGTGGTGELFF. The CDR3 DNA reads TGTGCCAGCATAGGGACAGGGGGCACGGGGGGCACCGGGGAGCTGTTTTTT.

Comment on this clone: Mismatch with germline at one junction end may stem from a read error. The same CDR3 is also encoded by other DNA sequences in this sample. This chain links TRBV6-4 with TRBJ2-6, with 10 bases fitting TRBD1. CDR3 length: 19 residues. CDR1 is MRHNA and CDR2 is SNTAGT in the germline V gene. The DNA for the CDR3 is TGTGCCAGCACGGCTCCCGGGACAGGGGCCTTCTCTGGGGCCAACGTCCTGACCTTC. Protein: CASTAPGTGAFSGANVLTF.

The chain links TRBV18 to TRBJ2-3; perhaps TRBD2 as D (5 bases). The CDR3 has 18 amino acids. Trimming took off 3 bases at V and 4 bases at J, with 23 bases between the two ends. CDR1 is KGHSH, CDR2 LQKENI, per germline. The CDR3 here is CASSPSPLAGVYSDTQYF. For the CDR3, the DNA is TGTGCCAGCTCACCGTCCCCTTTGGCGGGCGTATACTCAGATACGCAGTATTTT.

The V and J genes are TRBV4-2 and TRBJ2-2, with D possibly being TRBD1 (6 bases). The V and J ends lost 2 bases and 0 bases respectively, with 7 bases between them. The CDR3 is 15 residues long. CDR1 is LGHNA and CDR2 is YNFKEQ in the germline V gene. The CDR3 is CASSQRTANTGELFF. The CDR3 DNA is TGTGCCAGCAGCCAAAGGACAGCGAACACCGGGGAGCTGTTTTTT.

The chain uses TRBV25-1 and TRBJ1-6, with D hard to call. Germline assignment: CDR1 MGHDK and CDR2 SYGVNS. The CDR3 spans 14 residues. The V end lost 4 bases, the J end lost 10 bases, and 14 bases lay between the germline ends. CDR3 nucleotide sequence: TGTGCCAGCAGTGGATTTCTCGGTAGCTCACCCCTCCACTTT. Protein: CASSGFLGSSPLHF.

This sequence joins TRBV7-6 and TRBJ2-3; TRBD2 is a possible D gene (5 bases). Trimming took 5 bases from V and 4 from J, leaving 19 bases between them. The CDR3 loop spans 16 amino acids. In germline, CDR1 is SGHVS, CDR2 FNYEAQ. CDR3 sequence (DNA): TGTGCCAGCAGCCCTCAGCGGAGCAAGAGGGCAGATACGCAGTATTTT. It yields the protein CASSPQRSKRADTQYF.

This chain connects TRBV7-9 to TRBJ1-4, with TRBD1 as a possible D gene (5 bases). Trimming removed 3 bases from V and 10 bases from J, with 18 bases in between. From germline, CDR1 is SEHNR and CDR2 FQNEAQ (reference sequence). This CDR3 contains 15 residues. The CDR3: CASSFGGLKIGKLFF. The CDR3 DNA reads as TGTGCCAGCAGCTTTGGGGGACTCAAGATCGGAAAACTGTTTTTT.

This chain uses TRBV18 with TRBJ1-1; 7 bases match TRBD1. Germline CDR1 is KGHSH and CDR2 is LQKENI. V lost 2 bases to trimming and J lost 5 bases; unmatched junction nucleotides: 5. The CDR3 consists of 14 residues. The CDR3 is CASSPNRGETEAFF. In DNA form, the CDR3 reads TGTGCCAGCTCACCAAACAGGGGCGAGACTGAAGCTTTCTTT.

The rearrangement links TRBV5-1 to TRBJ1-1; 8 bases align to TRBD1. Trimming at V came to 4 bases and at J to 3 bases, leaving 8 bases not matched to a gene. This CDR3 is 15 amino acids long. Looked up from germline, CDR1 is SGHRS and CDR2 is YFSETQ. The CDR3 here is CASSGQGPRDTEAFF. The DNA of the CDR3 is TGCGCCAGCAGCGGACAGGGCCCGAGGGACACTGAAGCTTTCTTT.